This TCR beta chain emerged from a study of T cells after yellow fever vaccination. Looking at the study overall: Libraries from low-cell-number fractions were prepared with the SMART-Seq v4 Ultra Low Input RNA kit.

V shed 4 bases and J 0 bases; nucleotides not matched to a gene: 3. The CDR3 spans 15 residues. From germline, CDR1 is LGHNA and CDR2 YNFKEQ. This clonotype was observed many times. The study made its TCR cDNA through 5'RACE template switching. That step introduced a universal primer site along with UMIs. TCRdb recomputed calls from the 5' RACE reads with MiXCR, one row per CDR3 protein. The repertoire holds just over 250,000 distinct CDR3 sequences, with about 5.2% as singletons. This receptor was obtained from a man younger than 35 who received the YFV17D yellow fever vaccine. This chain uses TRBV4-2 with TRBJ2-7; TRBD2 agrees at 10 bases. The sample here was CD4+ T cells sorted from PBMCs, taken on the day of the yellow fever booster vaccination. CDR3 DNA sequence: TGTGCCAGCAGCCCCGAGCGGGGGGGCTCCTACGAGCAGTACTTC. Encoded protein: CASSPERGGSYEQYF.